This TCR beta chain comes out of a study of shared clonotypes between healthy human individuals. In unsorted samples, genomic DNA was obtained using tens of millions of PBMCs. A remark on this clone: The antigen remains unidentified.

Study-level results: Measured sharing among donors was expected to vary with sequencing depth.

Clones were read by immunoSEQ multiplex PCR, and TCRdb kept only the in-frame ones, dropping some. The sample includes 450,000 to 500,000 clones, 70% to 85% of them seen just once. V was clipped by 6 bases and J by 5 bases, with 14 bases between them. Germline CDR1 reads MNHNS; CDR2 reads SASEGT. The CDR3 covers 14 residues. Material: PBMCs. The J gene is TRBJ2-4, the V gene TRBV6-1; weak D call: TRBD2 (6 bases). The receptor was isolated from a woman between 35 and 50 years old in good health. Some clones in this sample may be carry-over from other donors' samples. This CDR3 reads CASSPRSGQNIQYF. In DNA form, the CDR3 reads TGTGCCAGCAGCCCCCGTAGCGGTCAAAACATTCAGTACTTC.